The clone carrying this TCR beta chain was seen a few times. Its antigen is currently unknown. This may be a read error, as it is one base from a much larger clone. Because the CDR3 is missing its conserved closing phenylalanine or tryptophan, this is likely a read error. It was 9.5 to 10 milliliters of peripheral blood that were drawn from each donor. This sample was included in a study of blood T cells in healthy people across ages. The CDR3 contains 13 residues. Trimming took off 5 bases at V and 2 bases at J, with 9 bases between the two ends. The authors ran a second PCR of about 7 to 12 cycles using a sample-barcoded 5' primer and a J-beta primer mix. Every cDNA molecule bore a tag from a template-switch adaptor containing 12 random nucleotides. Via MiXCR, TCRdb re-called the 5' RACE reads, giving one row per CDR3 protein. Among roughly 640,000 distinct CDR3 sequences listed, approximately 30% were seen once.

Study results and caveats: Older individuals had lower TCR beta diversity per million T cells (the decline was roughly linear).

The TCR comes from a woman at least 80 years old in good health. The J gene is TRBJ1-1, the V gene TRBV12-3 or TRBV12-4; D not certain. The sample taken for sequencing was blood. Here the CDR3 reads CASSPPRNTEAFS. The DNA of the CDR3 is TGTGCCAGCAGTCCTCCACGCAACACTGAAGCTTTCTCT.